This T cell receptor beta chain was found in a study of radiation and T cells in renal cell carcinoma. Time point: blood 4 weeks post-SBRT, at nephrectomy. Treatment of the sample: 15 Gy SBRT to primary tumor, nephrectomy 4 weeks later. Serial blood draws occurred at baseline and 2 and 4 weeks post-SBRT. This clone was seen only a few times. The CDR3 covers 14 residues. V shed 0 bases and J shed 1 base, with 7 bases lying between them. The germline gives CDR1 SGHRS, CDR2 YFSETQ. TCRdb's copy holds only in-frame clones and misses some; the assay was immunoSEQ multiplex PCR. The sample lists around 95,000 clones, 75% to 85% occurring once.

The origin of this receptor is a man in his 60s with renal cell carcinoma. The chain is built from TRBV5-1 and TRBJ1-1; D gene unclear. Source: blood, taken from a patient whose treatment included radiotherapy and nephrectomy. CDR3 sequence: CASSLVPSNTEAFF. The CDR3 DNA reads TGCGCCAGCAGCTTGGTTCCGTCGAACACTGAAGCTTTCTTT.